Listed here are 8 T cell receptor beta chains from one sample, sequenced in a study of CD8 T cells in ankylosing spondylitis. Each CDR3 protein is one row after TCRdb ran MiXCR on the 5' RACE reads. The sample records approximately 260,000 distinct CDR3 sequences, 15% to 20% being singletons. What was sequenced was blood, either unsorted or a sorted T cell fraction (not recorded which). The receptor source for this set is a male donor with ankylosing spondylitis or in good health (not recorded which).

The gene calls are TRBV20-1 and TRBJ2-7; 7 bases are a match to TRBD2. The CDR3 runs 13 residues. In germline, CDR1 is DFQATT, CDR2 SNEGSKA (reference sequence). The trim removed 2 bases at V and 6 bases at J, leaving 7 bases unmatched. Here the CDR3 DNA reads TGCAGTGCTAGACTAGCGGTACCTTTCGAGCAGTACTTC. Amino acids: CSARLAVPFEQYF.

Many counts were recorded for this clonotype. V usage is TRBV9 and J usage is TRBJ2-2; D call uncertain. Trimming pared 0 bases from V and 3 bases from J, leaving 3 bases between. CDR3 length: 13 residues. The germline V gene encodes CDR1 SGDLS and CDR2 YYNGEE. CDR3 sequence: CASSVGDTGELFF. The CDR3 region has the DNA TGTGCCAGCAGCGTAGGAGACACCGGGGAGCTGTTTTTT.

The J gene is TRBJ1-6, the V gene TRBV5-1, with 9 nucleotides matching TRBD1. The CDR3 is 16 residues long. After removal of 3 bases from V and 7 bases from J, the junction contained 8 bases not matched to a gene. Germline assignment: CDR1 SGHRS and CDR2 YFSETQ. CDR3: CASSSTGGAGNSPLHF. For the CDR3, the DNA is TGCGCCAGCAGCTCCACAGGGGGCGCCGGGAATTCACCCCTCCACTTT.

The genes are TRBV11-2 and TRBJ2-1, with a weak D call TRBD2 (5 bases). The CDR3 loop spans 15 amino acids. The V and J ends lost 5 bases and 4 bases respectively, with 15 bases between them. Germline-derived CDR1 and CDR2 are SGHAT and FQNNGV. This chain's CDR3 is CASSPEERFYNEQFF. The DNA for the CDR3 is TGTGCCAGCAGCCCCGAGGAGCGGTTTTACAATGAGCAGTTCTTC.

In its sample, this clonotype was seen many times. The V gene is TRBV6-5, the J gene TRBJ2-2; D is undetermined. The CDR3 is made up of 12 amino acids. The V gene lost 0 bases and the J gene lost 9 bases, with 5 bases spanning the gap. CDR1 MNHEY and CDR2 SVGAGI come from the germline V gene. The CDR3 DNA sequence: TGTGCCAGCAGTTACTCCAGCCGGGAGCTGTTTTTT. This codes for CASSYSSRELFF.

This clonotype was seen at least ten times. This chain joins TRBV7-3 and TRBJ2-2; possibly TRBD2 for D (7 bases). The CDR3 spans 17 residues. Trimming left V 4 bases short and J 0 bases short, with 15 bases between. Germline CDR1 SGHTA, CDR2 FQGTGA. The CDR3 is CASSSRGLAANTGELFF. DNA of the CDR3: TGTGCCAGCAGCTCCCGGGGGCTAGCGGCGAACACCGGGGAGCTGTTTTTT. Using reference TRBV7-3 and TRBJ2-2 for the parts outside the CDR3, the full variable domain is GAGVSQTPSNKVTEKGKYVELRCDPISGHTALYWYRQSLGQGPEFLIYFQGTGAADDSGLPNDRFFAVRPEGSVSTLKIQRTERGDSAVYLCASSSRGLAANTGELFFGEGSRLTVL.

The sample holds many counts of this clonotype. The CDR3 DNA reads TGCAGCGTTGAGCAGGGCGGGGAAACCTACGAGCAGTACTTC. Translating gives CSVEQGGETYEQYF. The chain recombines TRBV29-1 with TRBJ2-7; the D gene is possibly TRBD2 (6 bases). Germline V gene lookup returns CDR1 SQVTM and CDR2 ANQGSEA. V gave up 3 bases and J gave up 2 bases, with 14 bases separating them. The CDR3 is 14 amino acids.

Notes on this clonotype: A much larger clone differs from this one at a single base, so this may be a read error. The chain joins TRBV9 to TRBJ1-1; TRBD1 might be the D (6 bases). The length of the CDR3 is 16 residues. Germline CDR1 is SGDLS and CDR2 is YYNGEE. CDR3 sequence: CASCVVGGAMNTEAFF. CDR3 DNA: TGTGCCAGCTGCGTAGTGGGGGGGGCGATGAACACTGAAGCTTTCTTT.